These 24 T cell receptor beta chains originate from one sample sequenced in a study of blood T cell repertoires in COVID-19 (dated by TCRdb to the early 2020s). The method was the immunoSEQ multiplex PCR assay. TCRdb stores this immuneACCESS table with in-frame sequences only. Part of the clones is absent; in the studies checked, under half of the shortfall reflects unresolved V genes, and no reason is known for the rest. This sample has 150,000 to 200,000 clones in its table, and around 87% of those were observed once. 3.7% of the sample goes to the ten largest clones. Sequencing input: peripheral blood. The receptor source for this set is a man aged 18 to 30 with active or convalescent COVID-19.

The chain carries TRBV7-2 and TRBJ2-5; 7 positions match TRBD1. This CDR3 region has 15 residues. In germline, CDR1 is SGHTA, CDR2 FQGNSA. After removal of 4 bases from V and 5 bases from J, the junction contained 10 bases not matched to a gene. CDR3 coding DNA: TGTGCCAGCAGCTCTCCCACAGGGGTGGGGGAGACCCAGTACTTC. Its translation: CASSSPTGVGETQYF.

V is TRBV19 and J is TRBJ1-1; TRBD1 aligns across 8 bases. This CDR3 is built from 14 residues. V shed 3 bases, J shed 7 bases, and the junction held 7 bases outside the gene matches. Germline assignment: CDR1 LNHDA and CDR2 SQIVND (reference sequence). The DNA for the CDR3 is TGTGCCAGTAGTATCGGCAGGGGGCGGGATGAAGCTTTCTTT. It is translated as CASSIGRGRDEAFF. Complete variable domain (other parts from reference TRBV19 and TRBJ1-1): DGGITQSPKYLFRKEGQNVTLSCEQNLNHDAMYWYRQDPGQGLRLIYYSQIVNDFQKGDIAEGYSVSREKKESFPLTVTSAQKNPTAFYLCASSIGRGRDEAFFGQGTRLTVV.

This chain's CDR3 is CASSPLGQEYEKLFF. CDR3 bases: TGTGCCAGCAGCCCCCTGGGACAGGAATATGAAAAACTGTTTTTT. The chain is built from TRBV7-9 and TRBJ1-4; 8 nucleotides line up with TRBD1. The length of the CDR3 is 15 residues. Germline CDR1 and CDR2: SEHNR and FQNEAQ (reference sequence). The junction had 8 bases not matched to a gene; V was cut back by 5 bases and J by 6 bases.

The chain employs TRBV6-4 and TRBJ1-2; tentatively, D is TRBD1 (6 bases). Trimming pared 2 bases from V and 4 bases from J, leaving 11 bases between. This CDR3 is 14 amino acids long. Germline V gene sequence: CDR1 MRHNA, CDR2 SNTAGT. CDR3 in DNA: TGTGCCAGCAGTGACCAACAGGGTGCCTATGGCTACACCTTC. Its protein product is CASSDQQGAYGYTF.

The chain employs TRBV5-1 and TRBJ1-1; D might be TRBD1 (5 bases). Between the trimmed V and J ends, which lost 7 bases and 5 bases, there was a span of 15 bases. The V gene's germline CDR1 is SGHRS and CDR2 YFSETQ. The CDR3 is 13 amino acids. The DNA for the CDR3 is TGCGCCAGCGGGGCGGCGGATGCTACTGAAGCTTTCTTT. It translates to CASGAADATEAFF.

J is TRBJ1-1 and V is TRBV7-9; D gene uncertain. From germline, CDR1 is SEHNR and CDR2 FQNEAQ (reference sequence). The CDR3 sequence is 14 residues long. V lost 4 bases, J lost 4 bases, and 13 bases lay in between. CDR3 loop: CASSSLRAGTEAFF. CDR3 DNA sequence: TGTGCCAGCAGCTCGCTGCGGGCGGGCACTGAAGCTTTCTTT. Supplemented by reference TRBV7-9 and TRBJ1-1, the full variable domain reads DTGVSQNPRHKITKRGQNVTFRCDPISEHNRLYWYRQTLGQGPEFLTYFQNEAQLEKSRLLSDRFSAERPKGSFSTLEIQRTEQGDSAMYLCASSSLRAGTEAFFGQGTRLTVV.

The chain couples TRBV28 to TRBJ2-4; 10 nucleotides agree with TRBD1. This CDR3 spans 15 amino acids. From germline, CDR1 is MDHEN and CDR2 SYDVKM. J gave up 5 bases and V 6 bases, and 7 bases lay outside the gene matches. The CDR3 region has the DNA TGTGCCAGCAGAGGGGAGGGACAGGGGCAAAACATTCAGTACTTC. It codes for CASRGEGQGQNIQYF.

The chain uses TRBV11-2 and TRBJ2-3; D call uncertain. Trimming took 3 bases from V and 3 from J, leaving 13 bases between them. Germline lookup yields CDR1 SGHAT and CDR2 FQNNGV. The CDR3 is 15 residues long. The CDR3 region has the DNA TGTGCCAGCAGCTTTTCCGGGTCTACGACAGATACGCAGTATTTT. It yields the protein CASSFSGSTTDTQYF.

This chain links TRBV5-6 with TRBJ2-1; D may be TRBD1 (6 bases). This CDR3 has 15 residues. Trimming took off 4 bases at V and 5 bases at J, with 16 bases between the two ends. Germline CDR1 is SGHDT and CDR2 is YYEEEE. The CDR3 is CASSHRESAHNEQFF. The CDR3 DNA is TGTGCCAGCAGCCACAGGGAAAGTGCCCACAATGAGCAGTTCTTC.

The CDR3 coding sequence is TGTGCCAGCAGCTTGGACGGGTCTAGCGCCTCCTACGAGCAGTACTTC. It encodes CASSLDGSSASYEQYF. V gene TRBV5-5 combines with J gene TRBJ2-7, with D possibly matching TRBD2 (6 bases). CDR1 SGHKS and CDR2 YYEKEE come from the germline V gene (reference sequence). This CDR3 region has 16 residues. The V end lost 0 bases, the J end lost 0 bases, and 13 bases lay between the germline ends.

The chain recombines TRBV2 with TRBJ2-1; tentative D call: TRBD2 (5 bases). The V gene lost 1 base and the J gene lost 0 bases, with 10 bases spanning the gap. CDR1 and CDR2 from the germline V gene are SNHLY and FYNNEI. The CDR3 sequence is 16 residues long. CDR3 nucleotide sequence: TGTGCCAGCAGTGAAGGCGGGTATAGCTCCTACAATGAGCAGTTCTTC. This codes for CASSEGGYSSYNEQFF.

The chain has TRBV4-2 and TRBJ2-1; maybe TRBD1 (6 bases). V lost 8 bases, J lost 3 bases, and 14 bases lay in between. The germline V gene has CDR1 LGHNA and CDR2 YNFKEQ. The CDR3 contains 14 residues. The CDR3 bases are TGTGCCAGCCAAAACAGGGACGGCTACAATGAGCAGTTCTTC. Protein: CASQNRDGYNEQFF.

The rearrangement links TRBV9 to TRBJ1-1; 9 nucleotides agree with TRBD1. V lost 6 bases, J lost 4 bases, and 10 bases stayed unmatched. Germline lookup yields CDR1 SGDLS and CDR2 YYNGEE. This CDR3 has 15 residues. CDR3 region: CASTTSTGGSTEAFF. The CDR3 bases are TGTGCCAGCACCACTTCGACAGGGGGATCCACTGAAGCTTTCTTT.

The rearrangement links TRBV3-1 (or the pseudogene TRBV3-2) to TRBJ1-1, with a possible D match to TRBD1 (5 bases). The CDR3 length is 14 residues. Per the germline V gene, CDR1 is LGHDT and CDR2 is YNNKEL (reference sequence). With 1 base removed from V and 3 bases from J, the gap between germline ends came to 9 bases. The CDR3 coding sequence is TGTGCCAGCAGCCAAGGACAGACTTACACTGAAGCTTTCTTT. This sequence encodes CASSQGQTYTEAFF.

This clone was recorded only once. CDR3 sequence (DNA): TGTGCCAGCAGCGTCTCGGGTGAGCAGTTCTTC. Translated, it gives CASSVSGEQFF. The genes are TRBV11-3 and TRBJ2-1; D gene ambiguous. V was cut by 5 bases and J by 9 bases, with 8 bases left in between. The CDR3 is made up of 11 amino acids. Germline loops: CDR1 SGHNT, CDR2 YENEEA.

This rearrangement joins TRBV3-1 (or the pseudogene TRBV3-2) to TRBJ1-2; no clear D. Trimming cost V 0 bases and J 10 bases, with 15 bases left between them. The CDR3 is 14 amino acids. Germline CDR1 and CDR2: LGHDT and YNNKEL (reference sequence). CDR3 in amino acids: CASSQDAGASSYTF. The CDR3 DNA reads TGTGCCAGCAGCCAAGATGCAGGTGCAAGTTCCTACACCTTC.

V is TRBV19 and J is TRBJ1-2, with 8 bases fitting TRBD1. Germline V gene data show CDR1 as LNHDA and CDR2 as SQIVND (reference sequence). The CDR3 totals 14 residues. V was pared by 5 bases and J by 6 bases, with 8 bases of the junction left unmatched. The CDR3 region has the DNA TGTGCCAGTAGTTCTTCGACAGGGGAGAATGGCTACACCTTC. Amino acids: CASSSSTGENGYTF.

The chain has TRBV5-4 and TRBJ2-1, with 8 nucleotides matching TRBD2. Per the germline V gene, CDR1 is SGHNT and CDR2 is YYREEE (reference sequence). Unmatched junction bases numbered 6, after V lost 4 bases and J lost 6 bases. This CDR3 is built from 14 residues. The CDR3 sequence: CASSITREVNEQFF. The CDR3 DNA is TGTGCCAGCAGCATCACGCGGGAGGTCAATGAGCAGTTCTTC.

The CDR3 sequence: CASRKRQGSGELFF. The CDR3 DNA sequence: TGTGCCAGCAGAAAAAGACAGGGATCCGGGGAGCTGTTTTTT. The rearrangement joins TRBV3-1 (or the pseudogene TRBV3-2) to TRBJ2-2, with 7 positions matching TRBD1. Germline-derived CDR1 and CDR2 are LGHDT and YNNKEL (reference sequence). The CDR3 sequence is 14 residues long. The ends lost 6 bases at V and 6 bases at J; junction bases unmatched: 7.

V gene TRBV4-3 combines with J gene TRBJ2-1; TRBD2 matches at 11 bases. The J segment lost 4 bases and the V segment lost 0 bases, leaving 5 bases of the junction unmatched. The CDR3 is made up of 17 amino acids. Germline CDR1 reads LGHNA; CDR2 reads YSLEER. CDR3 region: CASSQDLPSGRYNEQFF. The CDR3 DNA is TGCGCCAGCAGCCAAGATCTCCCTAGCGGGAGGTACAATGAGCAGTTCTTC.

The rearrangement links TRBV3-1 (or the pseudogene TRBV3-2) to TRBJ2-5, with 7 bases lining up with TRBD1. The CDR3 contains 12 residues. V was pared by 1 base and J by 7 bases, with 0 bases of the junction left unmatched. Germline V CDR1 and CDR2: LGHDT, YNNKEL (reference sequence). The CDR3 loop is CASSQGTGTQYF. The DNA of the CDR3 is TGTGCCAGCAGCCAAGGGACAGGGACCCAGTACTTC.

The chain couples TRBV2 to TRBJ2-5; 9 bases agree with TRBD2. With 5 bases clipped from V and 5 bases from J, the junction kept 12 bases outside the gene matches. CDR1 is SNHLY and CDR2 is FYNNEI in the germline V gene. The CDR3 length is 16 residues. The CDR3 protein is CASSLGAGGPRETQYF. For the CDR3, the DNA is TGTGCCAGCAGTTTGGGGGCGGGAGGGCCTCGGGAGACCCAGTACTTC.

In DNA, the CDR3 is TGTGCCAGTAAGCGGGAGTCGGGCACCGGGGAGCTGTTTTTT. Translated, it gives CASKRESGTGELFF. This chain links TRBV19 with TRBJ2-2, with 8 bases matching TRBD2. In germline, CDR1 is LNHDA, CDR2 SQIVND (reference sequence). The CDR3 totals 14 residues. V trimming: 7 bases; J trimming: 4 bases; junction bases outside the gene matches: 5. The full variable domain, its missing parts supplied by reference TRBV19 and TRBJ2-2, is DGGITQSPKYLFRKEGQNVTLSCEQNLNHDAMYWYRQDPGQGLRLIYYSQIVNDFQKGDIAEGYSVSREKKESFPLTVTSAQKNPTAFYLCASKRESGTGELFFGEGSRLTVL.

The chain is built from TRBV10-3 and TRBJ1-4; D is possibly TRBD1 (5 bases). CDR3 length: 12 amino acids. Trimming pared 6 bases from V and 8 bases from J, leaving 10 bases between. Germline V gene sequence: CDR1 ENHRY, CDR2 SYGVKD. Here the CDR3 reads CAIRREGEKLFF. The CDR3 region has the DNA TGTGCCATCAGAAGGGAGGGGGAAAAACTGTTTTTT.